This paragraph covers one T cell receptor (beta chain) sequence. The sample comes from a study of T-cell memory formation after mild COVID-19. TCRdb itself ran the 5' RACE reads through MiXCR, one entry per CDR3 protein. Here the sample spans 550,000 to 650,000 distinct CDR3 sequences, 17% being singletons. The V segment lost 3 bases and the J segment 4 bases; nucleotides outside the gene matches: 4. CDR1 and CDR2 from the germline V gene are KGHDR and SFDVKD. This CDR3 spans 15 amino acids. The sample was PBMCs or a T cell subset sorted from them (not recorded which). The chain links TRBV24-1 to TRBJ1-2; 10 bases fit TRBD1. The receptor was derived from an adult woman who had mild COVID-19 (a few samples of this study predate the infection). Cell type and time point are not known. The CDR3 DNA follows: TGTGCCACCAGTGATCCGTGGACAGGGGGCTATGGCTACACCTTC. Translation gives CATSDPWTGGYGYTF.